What follows are 19 T cell receptor beta chains derived from one specimen sequenced in a study of shared clonotypes between healthy human individuals (dated by TCRdb to between 2020 and 2021). Libraries were constructed by the immunoSEQ multiplex PCR assay. TCRdb took over this immuneACCESS table, retaining in-frame rearrangements with V and J assigned. Such tables are incomplete; in checked studies, under half of the missing clones stem from an unresolved V gene, and the remainder is unexplained. The sample table shows some 2.3 million clones, and approximately 95% are seen once. Under 0.45% of the sample goes to the ten largest clones. The sample comprised naive CD4+ T cells from PBMCs. This sample's cell subset or site label indicates: CD45RA+ positively selected. Receptors were obtained from a man aged 18 to 30 in good health. Some clones in this sample may be carry-over from other donors' samples.

This sequence joins TRBV7-2 and TRBJ2-7; 7 nucleotides match TRBD1. CDR1 SGHTA and CDR2 FQGNSA come from the germline V gene. The CDR3 is made up of 17 amino acids. The junction had 10 bases not matched to a gene; V was cut back by 2 bases and J by 0 bases. For the CDR3, the DNA is TGTGCCAGCAGCTTACCCCTGACAGGGTCGAGCTCCTACGAGCAGTACTTC. Translated: CASSLPLTGSSSYEQYF.

This clone has just one count. The chain carries TRBV7-2 and TRBJ2-5; possibly TRBD2 for D (5 bases). Germline CDR1 and CDR2: SGHTA and FQGNSA. The CDR3 is 13 residues long. Trimming pared 4 bases from V and 7 bases from J, leaving 13 bases between. The DNA of the CDR3 is TGTGCCAGCAGCTCGAGGGCCTCAGGGACCCAGTACTTC. This encodes CASSSRASGTQYF.

The chain combines TRBV4-1 with TRBJ2-7; 8 positions match TRBD2. CDR3 size: 14 residues. Trimming at V came to 3 bases and at J to 4 bases, leaving 5 bases not matched to a gene. The germline V gene encodes CDR1 MGHRA and CDR2 YSYEKL. CDR3 nucleotides: TGCGCCAGCAGCCATGCGGGAGGATCTTACGAGCAGTACTTC. It codes for CASSHAGGSYEQYF.

This chain links TRBV4-1 with TRBJ2-7; 8 bases are shared with TRBD1. This CDR3 contains 14 residues. V lost 5 bases and J lost 2; bases outside the gene matches: 5. Germline V gene sequence: CDR1 MGHRA, CDR2 YSYEKL. CDR3: CASSYPGQAYEQYF. CDR3 coding DNA: TGCGCCAGCAGCTATCCGGGACAGGCCTACGAGCAGTACTTC.

This chain connects TRBV7-8 to TRBJ1-2; 7 bases map to TRBD1. The J segment lost 4 bases and the V segment lost 5 bases, leaving 13 bases of the junction unmatched. Germline V gives CDR1 SGHVS, CDR2 FQNEAQ. The CDR3 length is 16 residues. CDR3 coding DNA: TGTGCCAGCAGCCTCCAAGGGACAGACCAACTCTATGGCTACACCTTC. This sequence encodes CASSLQGTDQLYGYTF.

V usage is TRBV9 and J usage is TRBJ2-3; 7 nucleotides align to TRBD2. Germline V gene lookup returns CDR1 SGDLS and CDR2 YYNGEE. V lost 3 bases and J lost 7; bases outside the gene matches: 8. This CDR3 contains 14 residues. The CDR3 protein is CASSAAGTTNTQYF. CDR3 DNA: TGTGCCAGCAGCGCCGCCGGGACTACAAATACGCAGTATTTT.

The V call is TRBV29-1, the J call TRBJ2-3, with D tentatively TRBD1 or TRBD2 (5 bases each). CDR1 SQVTM and CDR2 ANQGSEA come from the germline V gene. The CDR3 loop spans 14 amino acids. Trimming shortened V by 3 bases and J by 3 bases, and 13 bases separated the two germline ends. The CDR3 DNA is TGCAGCGTTGATCAGGGAGTCGGGACAGATACGCAGTATTTT. Encoded protein: CSVDQGVGTDTQYF.

V and J are TRBV5-1 and TRBJ2-1; 12 bases agree with TRBD2. The CDR3 length is 18 residues. Unmatched junction bases numbered 14, after V lost 1 base and J lost 9 bases. Germline V lookup: CDR1 SGHRS, CDR2 YFSETQ. The CDR3 here is CASSLLAGGPLSSSEQFF. DNA for the CDR3: TGCGCCAGCAGCTTGCTAGCGGGAGGGCCCTTAAGTAGTAGTGAGCAGTTCTTC.

CDR3: CASSFDFGQPQHF. DNA of the CDR3: TGTGCCAGCAGCTTCGACTTTGGTCAGCCCCAGCATTTT. The J gene is TRBJ1-5, the V gene TRBV7-2; D is uncertain. The germline V and J ends were trimmed by 3 bases and 6 bases, with 9 bases remaining between them. CDR1 is SGHTA and CDR2 is FQGNSA in the germline V gene. The CDR3 extends over 13 amino acids.

The chain combines TRBV15 with TRBJ1-4; 11 bases are shared with TRBD1. CDR1 is LNHNV, CDR2 YYDKDF, per germline (reference sequence). CDR3 size: 19 residues. V shed 0 bases, J shed 3 bases, and the junction held 9 bases outside the gene matches. The CDR3 DNA reads as TGTGCCACCAGCAGAGATCCCGGGACAGGGGGTCCGTCTAATGAAAAACTGTTTTTT. Its translation: CATSRDPGTGGPSNEKLFF.

The chain links TRBV5-1 to TRBJ2-1, with 8 bases identical to TRBD1. CDR1 and CDR2 (germline): SGHRS, YFSETQ. The CDR3 has 16 amino acids. J was trimmed by 2 bases and V by 3 bases; bases with no gene match: 7. The CDR3 here is CASSSTGTGAYNEQFF. The CDR3 DNA reads TGCGCCAGCAGCTCAACCGGGACAGGAGCCTACAATGAGCAGTTCTTC.

The chain couples TRBV7-2 to TRBJ2-7; TRBD2 matches at 7 bases. The trim removed 6 bases at V and 7 bases at J, leaving 15 bases unmatched. The length of the CDR3 is 15 residues. Germline V CDR1 and CDR2: SGHTA, FQGNSA. The CDR3 DNA is TGTGCCAGCAGGCTCTTCGGGCGGGAGATTGGTGAGCAGTACTTC. This sequence encodes CASRLFGREIGEQYF.

In this sample, this clone turned up once. This rearrangement joins TRBV7-6 to TRBJ2-5; 7 bases are a match to TRBD2. There are 17 residues in the CDR3. Trimming at V came to 1 base and at J to 1 base, leaving 9 bases not matched to a gene. Germline V gene data show CDR1 as SGHVS and CDR2 as FNYEAQ. The CDR3: CASSLGWASGTQETQYF. The CDR3 DNA follows: TGTGCCAGCAGCTTAGGGTGGGCTAGCGGAACCCAAGAGACCCAGTACTTC.

CDR3 in amino acids: CASTSPGLAGAFF. CDR3 nucleotides: TGTGCCAGCACCTCCCCAGGGTTAGCAGGAGCTTTCTTT. The V and J genes are TRBV6-5 and TRBJ1-1, with a tentative D call TRBD1 (5 bases). Trimming took 7 bases from V and 10 from J, leaving 19 bases between them. The CDR3 is 13 amino acids. Germline V gives CDR1 MNHEY, CDR2 SVGAGI.

The rearrangement joins TRBV14 to TRBJ2-5, with a weak D call TRBD1 (6 bases). This CDR3 spans 13 amino acids. Germline CDR1 reads SGHDN; CDR2 reads FVKESK. V shed 0 bases and J shed 13 bases, with 15 bases lying between them. The DNA of the CDR3 is TGTGCCAGCAGCCAAGATTTGGGACACCCGAGGTACTTC. The encoded protein is CASSQDLGHPRYF. The entire variable domain, with the rest obtained from reference TRBV14 and TRBJ2-5, is as follows: EAGVTQFPSHSVIEKGQTVTLRCDPISGHDNLYWYRRVMGKEIKFLLHFVKESKQDESGMPNNRFLAERTGGTYSTLKVQPAELEDSGVYFCASSQDLGHPRYFGPGTRLLVL.

This chain connects TRBV28 to TRBJ1-2; D not resolved. Looked up from germline, CDR1 is MDHEN and CDR2 is SYDVKM. V lost 11 bases and J 7 bases, leaving 17 bases between the germline ends. The CDR3 runs to 12 residues. As DNA, the CDR3 is TGTGCCGTAAGAGAGCGGGCGCTTGGCTACACCTTC. The encoded protein is CAVRERALGYTF.

The gene calls are TRBV18 and TRBJ1-3; 9 bases agree with TRBD1. Per the germline V gene, CDR1 is KGHSH and CDR2 is LQKENI. Losses at the gene ends were 3 bases for V and 3 bases for J; bases not matched to a gene: 3. This CDR3 is built from 15 residues. The CDR3 loop is CASSPRTGDGNTIYF. The CDR3 nucleotides read TGTGCCAGCTCACCGAGGACAGGGGATGGAAACACCATATATTTT.

The chain carries TRBV29-1 and TRBJ1-1, with TRBD1 as a possible D gene (5 bases). The CDR3 covers 14 residues. Trimming left V 7 bases short and J 1 base short, with 16 bases between. Per germline, CDR1 SQVTM and CDR2 ANQGSEA. This chain's CDR3 is CSASGRGGNTEAFF. The CDR3 DNA reads as TGCAGCGCCTCCGGGCGGGGGGGGAACACTGAAGCTTTCTTT.

The chain recombines TRBV29-1 with TRBJ1-1, with D possibly being TRBD1 (5 bases). Germline values: CDR1 SQVTM, CDR2 ANQGSEA. This CDR3 is 12 amino acids long. Between the trimmed V and J ends, which lost 6 bases and 3 bases, there was a span of 11 bases. This CDR3 reads CSVRREYTEAFF. The CDR3, as DNA: TGCAGCGTGCGCAGGGAGTACACTGAAGCTTTCTTT.